This TCR beta chain is from a study of blood T cells in healthy people across ages. The CDR3 spans 15 residues. The junction had 7 bases not matched to a gene; V was cut back by 7 bases and J by 2 bases. Germline assignment: CDR1 MDHEN and CDR2 SYDVKM. This clonotype was seen only a few times. Using a J-beta primer mix together with a sample-barcoded 5' primer, a second PCR was run for roughly 6 to 12 cycles. TCRdb reanalysed the 5' RACE reads using MiXCR and keeps one entry per CDR3 protein. The sample has 700,000 to 950,000 distinct CDR3 sequences, more than 45% seen once. This sequence was found in a man younger than 45 in good health. The sample was blood. This chain connects TRBV28 to TRBJ2-1, with TRBD2 matching 8 bases. The CDR3 coding sequence is TGTGCCAGCACTCCGGGCGGGAGGACCTACAATGAGCAGTTCTTC. Translation gives CASTPGGRTYNEQFF.